This TCR beta chain is drawn from a study of regulatory T cells in long-lasting Graves disease. Library construction for TCR beta used iRepertoire HTBI primers and Arm-PCR of CDR3 regions. Via MiXCR, TCRdb re-called the multiplex PCR reads, giving one row per CDR3 protein. The sample yields around 470,000 distinct CDR3 sequences, 14% seen once. As regards this clonotype: Its antigen remains unknown.

CDR3 size: 13 residues. V was clipped by 5 bases and J by 8 bases, with 15 bases between them. Germline CDR1 LGHNT, CDR2 FRNRAP. Time point given: newly diagnosed GD, antithyroid drugs for less than 3 months. RNA extracted from PBMCs served as the sequencing template. One endocrinology department in Xi'an, China, was where patients came from. Nine milliliters of peripheral blood were drawn into EDTA tubes. The study's findings and limits: Few sampled subjects may have lowered accuracy.

In addition, the sample was reused for a study of T cells in Graves' hyperthyroidism and ophthalmopathy. That source notes: HTBI primers were employed in a first-round RT-PCR of the TCR CDR3.

The sequenced sample was peripheral blood mononuclear cells (PBMCs), obtained at new diagnosis, from a patient treated with antithyroid drugs. The TCR was taken from a woman aged 45-60 years with Graves disease. The chain recombines TRBV12-5 with TRBJ1-1; D might be TRBD1 (5 bases). The CDR3 region is CASGRDDPIEAFF. CDR3 bases: TGTGCTAGTGGTAGGGACGACCCTATAGAAGCTTTCTTT.